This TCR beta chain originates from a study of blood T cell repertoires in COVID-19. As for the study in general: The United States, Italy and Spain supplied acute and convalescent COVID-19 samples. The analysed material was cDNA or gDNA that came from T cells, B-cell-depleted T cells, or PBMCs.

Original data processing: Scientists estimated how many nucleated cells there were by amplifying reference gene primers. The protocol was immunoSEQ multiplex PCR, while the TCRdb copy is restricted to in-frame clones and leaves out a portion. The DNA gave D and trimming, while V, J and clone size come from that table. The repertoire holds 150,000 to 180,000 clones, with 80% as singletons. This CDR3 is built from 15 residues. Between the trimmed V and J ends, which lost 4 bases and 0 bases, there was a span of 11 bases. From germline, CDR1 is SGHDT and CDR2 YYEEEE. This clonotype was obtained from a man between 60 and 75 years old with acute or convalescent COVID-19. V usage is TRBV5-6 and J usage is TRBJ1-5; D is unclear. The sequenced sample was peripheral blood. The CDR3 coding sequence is TGTGCCAGCAGCAACAGTGATTTTAGCAATCAGCCCCAGCATTTT. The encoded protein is CASSNSDFSNQPQHF.